These 10 T cell receptor beta chains originate from one sample sequenced in a study of regulatory T cells in long-lasting Graves disease. The time point: newly diagnosed GD, antithyroid drugs for less than 3 months. Researchers made the TCR library from RNA that was extracted from PBMCs. CDR3 regions were amplified by Arm-PCR using iRepertoire HTBI primers to build TCR beta libraries. MiXCR was run by TCRdb on the multiplex PCR reads, yielding one entry per CDR3 protein. The sample consists of roughly 420,000 distinct CDR3 sequences, 12% to 15% of them appearing once. This same sample was also part of a study on T cells in Graves' hyperthyroidism and ophthalmopathy.

This specimen consisted of peripheral blood mononuclear cells (PBMCs), obtained at new diagnosis, from a patient treated with antithyroid drugs. The receptors originated from a woman in her forties or fifties with Graves disease.

This clonotype has more than one count but fewer than ten. The chain employs TRBV19 and TRBJ1-3, with D possibly being TRBD1 (6 bases). The V and J ends lost 8 bases and 2 bases respectively, with 10 bases between them. The CDR3 consists of 13 residues. Per germline, CDR1 LNHDA and CDR2 SQIVND (reference sequence). CDR3 protein: CASRTEAGNTIYF. As DNA, the CDR3 is TGTGCCAGTCGGACAGAAGCTGGAAACACCATATATTTT.

This clonotype has more than one count but fewer than ten. This rearrangement joins TRBV5-1 to TRBJ2-7; D unclear. The V end was cut by 1 base, the J end by 5 bases, with 19 bases between. Germline values: CDR1 SGHRS, CDR2 YFSETQ. There are 16 residues in the CDR3. The CDR3 DNA reads TGCGCCAGCAGCTTGAACTTTGGGGTGGTCACCGACGAGCAGTACTTC. Translated: CASSLNFGVVTDEQYF.

In its sample, this clonotype was seen many times. The chain combines TRBV7-2 with TRBJ2-1; 11 bases are a match to TRBD2. The CDR3 covers 17 residues. J gave up 4 bases and V 0 bases, and 5 bases lay outside the gene matches. Germline CDR1 reads SGHTA; CDR2 reads FQGNSA. This chain's CDR3 is CASSLASLAGGYNEQFF. CDR3 DNA sequence: TGTGCCAGCAGCTTAGCTAGCCTAGCGGGAGGTTACAATGAGCAGTTCTTC.

In its sample, this clonotype was seen many times. The V gene is TRBV10-2, the J gene TRBJ1-1; D is undetermined. The length of the CDR3 is 13 residues. V was cut by 0 bases and J by 10 bases, with 12 bases left in between. The germline gives CDR1 WSHSY, CDR2 SAAADI. The CDR3 DNA reads TGCGCCAGCAGTGAGTCGACCCTATGGCGAGCTTTCTTT. Protein: CASSESTLWRAFF.

Ten or more counts support this clonotype. The CDR3 sequence: CASSEARLSNAYGYTF. CDR3 nucleotide sequence: TGTGCCAGCAGTGAAGCGCGACTCTCGAATGCCTATGGCTACACCTTC. The J gene is TRBJ1-2, the V gene TRBV2; the D is unclear. Germline V gives CDR1 SNHLY, CDR2 FYNNEI. There are 16 residues in the CDR3. V shed 0 bases and J shed 4 bases, with 15 bases lying between them.

The chain has TRBV29-1 and TRBJ2-2; TRBD1 matches 8 bases. The CDR3 runs 13 residues. Germline V lookup: CDR1 SQVTM, CDR2 ANQGSEA. Trimming removed 4 bases from V and 5 bases from J; junction bases left unmatched: 3. The CDR3 reads CSVARTGTGELFF. CDR3 nucleotides: TGCAGCGTTGCAAGGACAGGGACCGGGGAGCTGTTTTTT.

The chain combines TRBV20-1 with TRBJ2-2; 12 nucleotides match TRBD1. The length of the CDR3 is 17 residues. Per the germline V gene, CDR1 is DFQATT and CDR2 is SNEGSKA (reference sequence). V shed 6 bases, J shed 0 bases, and the junction held 8 bases outside the gene matches. The CDR3 protein is CSATGQGAQANTGELFF. CDR3 bases: TGCAGTGCCACGGGACAGGGGGCGCAAGCGAACACCGGGGAGCTGTTTTTT.

This clonotype has a handful of counts. V and J are TRBV3-1 and TRBJ2-7; TRBD2 might be the D (5 bases). This CDR3 has 15 amino acids. Germline V gives CDR1 LGHDT, CDR2 YNNKEL (reference sequence). Trimming took off 0 bases at V and 1 base at J, with 10 bases between the two ends. CDR3 DNA sequence: TGTGCCAGCAGCCAAGAATTCTGGAGGTCCTACGAGCAGTACTTC. Residues: CASSQEFWRSYEQYF.

This clonotype was seen ten or more times. The rearrangement uses TRBV5-1 and TRBJ2-1, with TRBD2 identical over 14 bases. The germline V gene encodes CDR1 SGHRS and CDR2 YFSETQ. This CDR3 has 15 residues. J gave up 10 bases and V 2 bases, and 5 bases lay outside the gene matches. CDR3 in amino acids: CASSLGTSGRGEQFF. The DNA of the CDR3 is TGCGCCAGCAGCTTAGGGACTAGCGGGAGAGGGGAGCAGTTCTTC.

This clonotype came up many times. The rearrangement joins TRBV11-2 to TRBJ2-1; TRBD2 aligns across 9 bases. V trimming: 3 bases; J trimming: 2 bases; junction bases outside the gene matches: 2. The length of the CDR3 is 15 residues. Germline assignment: CDR1 SGHAT and CDR2 FQNNGV. CDR3 residues: CASSFRLAAYNEQFF. CDR3 DNA sequence: TGTGCCAGCAGCTTCCGACTAGCGGCCTACAATGAGCAGTTCTTC.